Each of the 25 T cell receptor beta chains below was sequenced from the same sample in a study of shared clonotypes between healthy human individuals. Assay: immunoSEQ multiplex PCR; the TCRdb copy retains only in-frame clones and omits some. Of fewer than 1.6 million clones in the sample, roughly 98.5% were seen once. Sequenced: naive CD4+ T cells sorted from blood. The subset was: CD45RA+ positively selected. The receptor set was obtained from a man aged 30-40 years in good health.

The chain links TRBV19 to TRBJ2-1, with 10 bases fitting TRBD1. There are 13 residues in the CDR3. Trimming took 6 bases from V and 8 from J; bases not matched to a gene: 4. The germline V gene encodes CDR1 LNHDA and CDR2 SQIVND (reference sequence). The CDR3 here is CASSRTGGYEQFF. In DNA, the CDR3 is TGTGCCAGTAGCCGGACAGGGGGGTATGAGCAGTTCTTC.

This clone was recorded once. The chain recombines TRBV6-5 with TRBJ1-5; no reliable D call. V lost 6 bases and J 6 bases, leaving 12 bases between the germline ends. Germline loops: CDR1 MNHEY, CDR2 SVGAGI. The CDR3 has 13 amino acids. DNA of the CDR3: TGTGCCAGCAGGTCCACCTCGGGTCAGCCCCAGCATTTT. Amino acids: CASRSTSGQPQHF.

The chain recombines TRBV4-3 with TRBJ2-2; TRBD1 matches 9 bases. In germline, CDR1 is LGHNA, CDR2 YSLEER. CDR3 length equals 19 residues. Germline trimming cut 1 base from V and 4 bases from J; bases unmatched to any gene: 13. The CDR3 is CASSQVTGGSRSGTGELFF. The DNA of the CDR3 is TGCGCCAGCAGCCAAGTGACAGGGGGTTCGCGTTCGGGCACCGGGGAGCTGTTTTTT.

Only one count was recorded for this clone. V and J are TRBV7-8 and TRBJ1-2; tentative D call: TRBD1 (6 bases). CDR1 SGHVS and CDR2 FQNEAQ come from the germline V gene. V gave up 4 bases and J gave up 7 bases, with 16 bases separating them. The CDR3 is 14 residues long. Here the CDR3 reads CASSSAGAPSGYTF. CDR3 sequence (DNA): TGTGCCAGCAGCTCGGCGGGGGCCCCAAGTGGCTACACCTTC.

V is TRBV7-2 and J is TRBJ2-5; a possible D gene is TRBD1 (6 bases). The V and J ends lost 3 bases and 3 bases respectively, with 11 bases between them. Germline loops: CDR1 SGHTA, CDR2 FQGNSA. This CDR3 has 14 amino acids. The CDR3 coding sequence is TGTGCCAGCAGCTTCCGCAGGGGAAAAGAGACCCAGTACTTC. Amino acid sequence: CASSFRRGKETQYF.

This rearrangement joins TRBV2 to TRBJ2-7; D is ambiguous. This CDR3 has 14 amino acids. CDR1 is SNHLY, CDR2 FYNNEI, per germline. V was cut by 0 bases and J by 2 bases, with 8 bases left in between. The CDR3 DNA follows: TGTGCCAGCAGTGAAGCGAGGTGGACCTACGAGCAGTACTTC. It yields the protein CASSEARWTYEQYF.

J is TRBJ2-7 and V is TRBV2; TRBD1 aligns across 8 bases. The V and J ends lost 4 bases and 6 bases, in that order; junction bases with no gene match: 5. This CDR3 comprises 13 residues. Germline lookup yields CDR1 SNHLY and CDR2 FYNNEI. CDR3 region: CASSGTGRIEQYF. The CDR3 region has the DNA TGTGCCAGCAGTGGGACAGGGAGGATCGAGCAGTACTTC.

The chain carries TRBV6-1 and TRBJ2-7; no firm D call. This CDR3 has 14 residues. The germline CDR1 and CDR2 sequences are MNHNS and SASEGT. V was shortened by 7 bases and J by 1 base, with 14 bases between the two germline ends. The CDR3 sequence: CASTPRQESYEQYF. CDR3 DNA: TGTGCCAGCACCCCAAGGCAGGAATCCTACGAGCAGTACTTC.

This sequence joins TRBV28 and TRBJ2-1; the D gene is possibly TRBD2 (5 bases). This CDR3 is 14 amino acids long. V lost 3 bases and J lost 14, with 20 bases in between. The germline CDR1 and CDR2 sequences are MDHEN and SYDVKM. The CDR3 here is CASSFDWRSGSEFF. The CDR3 nucleotides read TGTGCCAGCAGTTTCGATTGGAGGTCTGGGAGTGAGTTCTTC.

The chain carries TRBV7-6 and TRBJ2-3; 7 bases are a match to TRBD1. The CDR3 spans 15 residues. Germline trimming cut 1 base from V and 5 bases from J; bases unmatched to any gene: 6. Looked up from germline, CDR1 is SGHVS and CDR2 is FNYEAQ. The CDR3 sequence: CASSLGTGAGDTQYF. The CDR3 region has the DNA TGTGCCAGCAGCTTAGGAACAGGGGCGGGAGATACGCAGTATTTT.

This chain uses TRBV5-1 with TRBJ2-3; the D gene is possibly TRBD1 (5 bases). Trimming left V 7 bases short and J 2 bases short, with 11 bases between. CDR3 length: 13 amino acids. CDR1 and CDR2 from the germline V gene are SGHRS and YFSETQ. The CDR3 region is CASGAGNTDTQYF. Written as DNA, the CDR3 is TGCGCCAGCGGGGCAGGGAACACAGATACGCAGTATTTT. Filled out from reference TRBV5-1 and TRBJ2-3, the complete variable domain reads KAGVTQTPRYLIKTRGQQVTLSCSPISGHRSVSWYQQTPGQGLQFLFEYFSETQRNKGNFPGRFSGRQFSNSRSEMNVSTLELGDSALYLCASGAGNTDTQYFGPGTRLTVL.

For this clone: Other DNA sequences in this specimen translate into the identical CDR3. The chain links TRBV6-5 to TRBJ2-1, with TRBD2 matching 10 bases. Germline CDR1 reads MNHEY; CDR2 reads SVGAGI. The CDR3 contains 15 residues. Trimming took 4 bases from V and 1 from J; bases not matched to a gene: 1. For the CDR3, the DNA is TGTGCCAGCAGTTTACTAGCGGGGTCCTACAATGAGCAGTTCTTC. It yields the protein CASSLLAGSYNEQFF.

The rearrangement uses TRBV5-4 and TRBJ2-3; D is ambiguous. The CDR3 length is 13 residues. CDR1 and CDR2 from the germline V gene are SGHNT and YYREEE (reference sequence). V lost 3 bases and J lost 6, with 11 bases in between. The CDR3 loop reads CASSSSLGDTQYF. The CDR3 region has the DNA TGTGCCAGCAGCTCCTCCCTCGGGGATACGCAGTATTTT.

The chain has TRBV19 and TRBJ1-5, with D maybe TRBD1 (6 bases). Trimming removed 7 bases at V and 2 bases at J, with 27 bases between. The CDR3 length is 19 residues. Per germline, CDR1 LNHDA and CDR2 SQIVND (reference sequence). CDR3: CASTARHRTVGLGNQPQHF. The CDR3 nucleotides are TGTGCCAGTACCGCTCGCCACCGGACAGTAGGGCTGGGCAATCAGCCCCAGCATTTT.

The J gene is TRBJ2-1, the V gene TRBV27; 9 positions match TRBD2. Per germline, CDR1 MNHEY and CDR2 SMNVEV (reference sequence). Germline trimming cut 5 bases from V and 2 bases from J; bases unmatched to any gene: 4. The CDR3 covers 15 residues. The CDR3: CASSLAGSPYNEQFF. The CDR3 DNA sequence: TGTGCCAGCAGTCTAGCGGGATCCCCCTACAATGAGCAGTTCTTC.

This clone appeared a few times. This chain links TRBV7-2 with TRBJ2-5; 7 nucleotides agree with TRBD1. The CDR3 length is 16 residues. The germline gives CDR1 SGHTA, CDR2 FQGNSA. V was pared by 1 base and J by 1 base, with 6 bases of the junction left unmatched. The CDR3 DNA reads as TGTGCCAGCAGCTTAGGGGTGGCAGGGGGCCAAGAGACCCAGTACTTC. The encoded protein is CASSLGVAGGQETQYF.

This chain links TRBV5-5 with TRBJ1-5; 8 bases align to TRBD1. Trimming took 1 base from V and 5 from J; bases not matched to a gene: 5. The CDR3 runs 15 residues. Germline V gene data show CDR1 as SGHKS and CDR2 as YYEKEE (reference sequence). The CDR3 bases are TGTGCCAGCAGCTTGCAGGGGGCGGGGGATCAGCCCCAGCATTTT. This translates into CASSLQGAGDQPQHF. The full variable domain, with the rest looked up from reference TRBV5-5 and TRBJ1-5, is DAGVTQSPTHLIKTRGQQVTLRCSPISGHKSVSWYQQVLGQGPQFIFQYYEKEERGRGNFPDRFSARQFPNYSSELNVNALLLGDSALYLCASSLQGAGDQPQHFGDGTRLSIL.

V and J are TRBV19 and TRBJ1-4, with unresolved D. This CDR3 is built from 14 residues. Germline CDR1 and CDR2: LNHDA and SQIVND (reference sequence). Trimming pared 2 bases from V and 1 base from J, leaving 5 bases between. The CDR3 region has the DNA TGTGCCAGTAGTATACGGGGAACTAATGAAAAACTGTTTTTT. This encodes CASSIRGTNEKLFF. Using reference TRBV19 and TRBJ1-4 for the parts outside the CDR3, the full variable domain is DGGITQSPKYLFRKEGQNVTLSCEQNLNHDAMYWYRQDPGQGLRLIYYSQIVNDFQKGDIAEGYSVSREKKESFPLTVTSAQKNPTAFYLCASSIRGTNEKLFFGSGTQLSVL.

This rearrangement joins TRBV5-1 to TRBJ2-3, with TRBD2 identical over 9 bases. The germline CDR1 and CDR2 sequences are SGHRS and YFSETQ. CDR3 size: 16 residues. After removal of 4 bases from V and 1 base from J, the junction contained 7 bases not matched to a gene. CDR3 region: CASSPSSGRGTDTQYF. The CDR3 DNA sequence: TGCGCCAGCAGCCCGAGTAGCGGGAGAGGCACAGATACGCAGTATTTT.

V gene TRBV21-1 combines with J gene TRBJ2-1. TRBV21-1 represents a pseudogene. The length of the CDR3 is 16 residues. CDR3 sequence reads: CASSKRSRESYNEQFF. The CDR3, as DNA: TGTGCCAGCAGCAAAAGGAGCAGGGAGTCCTACAATGAGCAGTTCTTC.

The chain links TRBV7-2 to TRBJ2-7, with D perhaps matching TRBD2 (7 bases). This CDR3 has 16 amino acids. The V and J ends lost 0 bases and 5 bases respectively, with 17 bases between them. Germline V gives CDR1 SGHTA, CDR2 FQGNSA. In nucleotides, the CDR3 is TGTGCCAGCAGCTTAGCGGTTACAGGGAGGGTTAACGAGCAGTACTTC. Its translation is CASSLAVTGRVNEQYF.

The chain links TRBV29-1 to TRBJ2-3; D gene unclear. Trimming shortened V by 7 bases and J by 2 bases, and 10 bases separated the two germline ends. The CDR3 length is 12 residues. CDR1 and CDR2 (germline): SQVTM, ANQGSEA. The CDR3 DNA reads as TGCAGCGCCAAAGGGTACACAGATACGCAGTATTTT. The encoded protein is CSAKGYTDTQYF.

The gene calls are TRBV5-1 and TRBJ2-5; the match to TRBD2 covers 7 bases. Losses at the gene ends were 0 bases for V and 5 bases for J; bases not matched to a gene: 7. The CDR3 consists of 15 residues. The germline V gene encodes CDR1 SGHRS and CDR2 YFSETQ. CDR3 nucleotides: TGCGCCAGCAGCTTGGTGGCGGGAGTGGGGGAGACCCAGTACTTC. Its protein is CASSLVAGVGETQYF.

This sequence joins TRBV30 and TRBJ1-5; D perhaps matches TRBD1 (6 bases). This CDR3 is built from 14 residues. CDR1 and CDR2 (germline): GTSNPN, SVGIG (reference sequence). Trimming took 1 base from V and 4 from J, leaving 11 bases between them. The CDR3 protein is CAWSAGVNNQPQHF. As DNA, the CDR3 is TGTGCCTGGAGTGCAGGGGTAAATAATCAGCCCCAGCATTTT.

The chain has TRBV5-1 and TRBJ1-1; the match to TRBD1 covers 9 bases. The germline CDR1 and CDR2 sequences are SGHRS and YFSETQ. The V and J ends lost 4 bases and 5 bases, in that order; junction bases with no gene match: 9. This CDR3 comprises 15 residues. CDR3 nucleotide sequence: TGCGCCAGCAGCAGCCTGGACAGGGGTTGGACTGAAGCTTTCTTT. This translates into CASSSLDRGWTEAFF.